A selection of T cell receptor beta chains follows, all from one sample in a study of identical twins. TCRdb recomputed calls from the 5' RACE reads with MiXCR, one row per CDR3 protein. The data contain approximately 680,000 distinct CDR3 sequences, under 8.5% of them seen just once; the ten biggest clones take up 1.6%. These same data were also listed under a study on yellow fever vaccine responses in identical twins.

Sequenced sample: PBMCs. The origin of the receptors is a woman between 18 and 29 years old in good health. CDR3s include the opening cysteine and the closing phenylalanine or tryptophan. The D gene is left open where the match is weak. Part of the rows lack a size; the others show once, few, many or a class for expanded clones.

d_call	v_call	clone_size	j_call	cdr3_nt	cdr3_aa
NA	TRBV12-3/TRBV12-4	few	TRBJ1-1	TGTGCCAGCAGACGGGACCGGGACACTGAAGCTTTCTTT	CASRRDRDTEAFF
NA	TRBV12-3/TRBV12-4	NA	TRBJ2-2	TGTGCCAGCAGTTTCCGGGTCGTCGGGGAGCTGTTTTTT	CASSFRVVGELFF
NA	TRBV7-9	few	TRBJ2-5	TGTGCCAGCAGCTTCTCGCCCAGTAGGGAGACCCAGTACTTC	CASSFSPSRETQYF
TRBD2	TRBV6-2/TRBV6-3	many	TRBJ2-1	TGTGCCAGCGCATCTAGCGGGAGTCACAATGAGCAGTTCTTC	CASASSGSHNEQFF
NA	TRBV19	few	TRBJ2-7	TGTGCCAGTAGTATAGGTGCACCCGTGGAGCTGTACTTC	CASSIGAPVELYF
TRBD1	TRBV27	few	TRBJ1-4	TGTGCCAGCAGCCGGACAGGCCCAAATGAAAAACTGTTTTTT	CASSRTGPNEKLFF
NA	TRBV18	few	TRBJ2-6	TGTGCCAGCTCACCACCATCCGGGGCTGGGGCCAACGTCCTGACTTTC	CASSPPSGAGANVLTF
TRBD2	TRBV5-6	many	TRBJ2-3	TGTGCCAGCAGCTTGGTCGGGACTACCCACACAGATACGCAGTATTTT	CASSLVGTTHTDTQYF
TRBD2	TRBV2	NA	TRBJ2-5	TGTGCCAGCCGGACCGGGACTAGTCGCAGGGAGACCCAGTACTTC	CASRTGTSRRETQYF
NA	TRBV5-1	many	TRBJ2-1	TGCGCCAGCAGCTTGGGCGGTCGAGTGAGTGAGCAGTTCTTC	CASSLGGRVSEQFF
NA	TRBV5-4	many	TRBJ2-6	TGTGCCAGCAGCTCACAAAGCTCTGGGGCCAACGTCCTGACTTTC	CASSSQSSGANVLTF
NA	TRBV20-1	few	TRBJ2-5	TGCAGTGCTAGAGGACCCTATAAAGAGACCCAGTACTTC	CSARGPYKETQYF
NA	TRBV2	few	TRBJ2-1	TGTGCCAGCAGTGAAATCATTGGGGCCTACAATGAGCAGTTCTTC	CASSEIIGAYNEQFF
NA	TRBV18	few	TRBJ2-1	TGTGCCAGCTCACCACTTCAGCGGGTGAGCTCCTACAATGAGCAGTTCTTC	CASSPLQRVSSYNEQFF
NA	TRBV7-8	NA	TRBJ1-5	TGTGCCAGCAGCTTAGCAGAGTGGGGGGCTGGCAATCAGCCCCAGCATTTT	CASSLAEWGAGNQPQHF
TRBD2	TRBV2	few	TRBJ2-1	TGTGCCAGCTTGGGGTCCGGGAGGACGTACAATGAGCAGTTCTTC	CASLGSGRTYNEQFF
NA	TRBV11-3	many	TRBJ2-7	TGTGCCAGCAGCACCTACTACGAGCAGTACTTC	CASSTYYEQYF
NA	TRBV12-3/TRBV12-4	many	TRBJ1-2	TGTGCCAGCAGCCCTAATCCGGGAAACTATGGCTACACCTTC	CASSPNPGNYGYTF
TRBD1	TRBV5-6	many	TRBJ1-5	TGTGCCAGCAGCTTGGACAGGGGGGACCAGCCCCAGCATTTT	CASSLDRGDQPQHF
NA	TRBV20-1	NA	TRBJ1-1	TGCAGTGCTTCCCCCTACCATGTCGGGGGGGCAGCCACTGAAGCTTTCTTT	CSASPYHVGGAATEAFF
TRBD1	TRBV12-3/TRBV12-4	NA	TRBJ1-5	TGTGCCAGCAGCTATGACAGGGTCAGCAATCAGCCCCAGCATTTT	CASSYDRVSNQPQHF
TRBD2	TRBV10-3	NA	TRBJ2-2	TGTGCCATCAGTGGTTCGGGACTAGCGGGGCGGCCGCCCGCCGGGGAGCTGTTTTTT	CAISGSGLAGRPPAGELFF
NA	TRBV7-7	many	TRBJ1-1	TGTGCCAGCAGCCGAGAGTGGCAAATGAACACTGAAGCTTTCTTT	CASSREWQMNTEAFF
TRBD1	TRBV15	few	TRBJ1-2	TGTGCCACCAGCTCCAGGACAGGGGGAGCAGGCTATGGCTACACCTTC	CATSSRTGGAGYGYTF
TRBD1	TRBV28	many	TRBJ2-5	TGTGCCAGCAGTTCAGGGGGCGCAGGGGGCCAAGAGACCCAGTACTTC	CASSSGGAGGQETQYF
NA	TRBV6-5	many	TRBJ2-1	TGTGCCAGCAGTTACCCGGGAGCTTCGGATGAGCAGTTCTTC	CASSYPGASDEQFF
NA	TRBV20-1	NA	TRBJ2-7	TGCAGTGCTCATATAACAGGCCGCTACGAGCCGTACTTC	CSAHITGRYEPYF
NA	TRBV24-1	few	TRBJ2-3	TGTGCCACACAGGGCCGAATTAGCACAGATACGCAGTATTTT	CATQGRISTDTQYF
TRBD2	TRBV20-1	few	TRBJ2-3	TGCAGTGCTTGGGGGAGGGAAATGCGGGTAAAAAGTGGTACAGATACGCAGTATTTT	CSAWGREMRVKSGTDTQYF
TRBD1	TRBV7-9	NA	TRBJ2-4	TGTGCCAGCAGCACAGGACAGGGGGCGACAAACATTCAGTACTTC	CASSTGQGATNIQYF
NA	TRBV5-1	few	TRBJ1-2	TGCGCCAGCAGCTTGGAGACAGATAGCTATGGCTACACCTTC	CASSLETDSYGYTF
TRBD1	TRBV6-1	NA	TRBJ1-5	TGTGCCAGCACCCTACACAGGGGGGGGAGCAATCAGCCCCAGCATTTT	CASTLHRGGSNQPQHF
NA	TRBV4-1	NA	TRBJ2-3	TGCGCCAGCAGTCGGACAGCGTTGGGCACAGATACGCAGTATTTT	CASSRTALGTDTQYF
NA	TRBV15	many	TRBJ1-5	TGTGCCACCAGCAGAGATAGGATCAGGGGAGAAAATAGCAATCAGCCCCAGCATTTT	CATSRDRIRGENSNQPQHF
NA	TRBV3-1	many	TRBJ1-6	TGTGCCAGCAGCCAAATCCGGGGGAGTTCACCCCTCCACTTT	CASSQIRGSSPLHF
NA	TRBV4-2	many	TRBJ2-2	TGTGCCAGCAGCCAAGACAACACCGGGGAGCTGTTTTTT	CASSQDNTGELFF
NA	TRBV24-1	few	TRBJ1-1	TGTGCCACCAGTGCATCTAACACTGAAGCTTTCTTT	CATSASNTEAFF
NA	TRBV11-2	NA	TRBJ1-1	TGTGCCAGCAGCTTAAGACAGGAAAAGAACACTGAAGCTTTCTTT	CASSLRQEKNTEAFF
TRBD2	TRBV29-1	NA	TRBJ2-5	TGCAGCTCGGGACTAGCGGGGGGGCCCCAAGAGACCCAGTACTTC	CSSGLAGGPQETQYF
TRBD1	TRBV3-1	NA	TRBJ1-1	TGTGCCAGCAGCCCCCACACAGGGGAGGGGACTGAAGCTTTCTTT	CASSPHTGEGTEAFF
TRBD1	TRBV5-6	few	TRBJ2-2	TGTGCCAGCAGCACCGGACAGGGGGCGGGCGGGGAGCTGTTTTTT	CASSTGQGAGGELFF
NA	TRBV25-1	many	TRBJ2-3	TGTGCCAGCGGGAACACAGATACGCAGTATTTT	CASGNTDTQYF
TRBD2	TRBV2	few	TRBJ2-2	TGTGCCAGCAGTACCGGACTAGCGGGGTCCGGGGAGCTGTTTTTT	CASSTGLAGSGELFF
TRBD2	TRBV12-3/TRBV12-4	many	TRBJ2-1	TGTGCCAGCAGGTCCCCCGGGACTAACAATGAGCAGTTCTTC	CASRSPGTNNEQFF
TRBD1	TRBV12-3/TRBV12-4	NA	TRBJ2-3	TGTGCCAGCAGTCGGAACCCCCGGGACAGGGGCACAGATACGCAGTATTTT	CASSRNPRDRGTDTQYF
NA	TRBV7-2	many	TRBJ2-1	TGTGCCAGCAGCTACGGGACAAACTCCTACAATGAGCAGTTCTTC	CASSYGTNSYNEQFF
TRBD1	TRBV5-5	NA	TRBJ1-2	TGTGCCAGCAGCTTGAGGTCCCGGGACAGAACATCTCTGGGCTACACCTTC	CASSLRSRDRTSLGYTF
NA	TRBV20-1	many	TRBJ1-5	TGCAGTGCTAGTTTGCTAGGGTTAGATCAGCCCCAGCATTTT	CSASLLGLDQPQHF
TRBD2	TRBV6-1	few	TRBJ2-3	TGTGCCAGTGTCCGGGGGGGCCCAGATACGCAGTATTTT	CASVRGGPDTQYF
TRBD2	TRBV20-1	NA	TRBJ2-1	TGCAGTGCTAGAGATTTACGCGCTAGCGGCTACAATGAGCAGTTCTTC	CSARDLRASGYNEQFF
NA	TRBV7-6	NA	TRBJ2-5	TGTGCCAGCAGCTTAAATCGGGGGAGGGAGACCCAGTACTTC	CASSLNRGRETQYF
TRBD2	TRBV12-3/TRBV12-4	many	TRBJ2-1	TGTGCCAGCAGTTTAGGTCTAGCGGAGACGAATGAGCAGTTCTTC	CASSLGLAETNEQFF
TRBD1	TRBV28	few	TRBJ2-5	TGTGCCAGCAGCCACAGGACAGGGCCAGGGGGGACCCAGTACTTC	CASSHRTGPGGTQYF
NA	TRBV7-6	NA	TRBJ1-1	TGTGCCAGCAGCTTAGATCCCGGGTGGATCACTGAAGCTTTCTTT	CASSLDPGWITEAFF
NA	TRBV29-1	many	TRBJ2-1	TGCAGCGCGGAACAGAGCTCCTACAATGAGCAGTTCTTC	CSAEQSSYNEQFF
NA	TRBV11-2	NA	TRBJ1-5	TGTGCCAGCAGCTTAGGCAGAAGTAATCAGCCCCAGCATTTT	CASSLGRSNQPQHF
TRBD2	TRBV6-1	few	TRBJ2-3	TGTGCCAGCAGGCTGGGACTAGCGGGGGGCACAGATACGCAGTATTTT	CASRLGLAGGTDTQYF
NA	TRBV14	NA	TRBJ2-1	TGTGCCAGCAGCCAGTATTCTTACAATGAGCAGTTCTTC	CASSQYSYNEQFF
TRBD1	TRBV15	many	TRBJ1-4	TGTGCCACTACCTCCGGGACAGGGGGCTTGACTAATGAAAAACTGTTTTTT	CATTSGTGGLTNEKLFF
TRBD1	TRBV5-1	NA	TRBJ2-5	TGCGCCAGCAGCGGAAACCTGGGACAGGGTTCTCAAGAGACCCAGTACTTC	CASSGNLGQGSQETQYF